This T cell receptor (beta chain) was profiled in a study of monozygotic twins with inflammatory bowel disease. For each CDR3 protein, TCRdb gives one entry from its re-call of the 5' RACE reads, without DNA. Its clone listing holds about 380,000 distinct CDR3 sequences. The CDR3 runs to 16 residues. The germline gives CDR1 KGHDR, CDR2 SFDVKD. The rearrangement links TRBV24-1 to TRBJ2-1; TCRdb selects TRBD1, and the lack of DNA leaves this call unchecked. The receptor was isolated from a human donor with ulcerative colitis or Crohn's disease, or a healthy co-twin of an affected twin (not recorded which). Material for sequencing was blood. The CDR3 sequence: CATSPPWAGAYNEQFF.